The present T cell receptor beta chain was sequenced within a study of blood T cell repertoires in COVID-19. Study background: Sites across the United States, Italy and Spain contributed samples from acute and convalescent COVID-19. T cells, B-cell-depleted T cells, or PBMCs supplied cDNA or gDNA.

Original data processing: Scientists estimated how many nucleated cells there were by amplifying reference gene primers. Libraries were prepared by immunoSEQ multiplex PCR; TCRdb keeps only in-frame clonotypes and omits some of them. V and J calls and clone size are as listed in that table; D and trimming were resolved from the DNA. This sample has over 90,000 clones; nearly 90% occur once, and the top ten carry approximately 3.1%. Germline V CDR1 and CDR2: LNHDA, SQIVND (reference sequence). V was cut by 5 bases and J by 2 bases, with 9 bases left in between. The CDR3 runs 14 residues. The sequencing input was peripheral blood. The V call is TRBV19, the J call TRBJ1-4; D is perhaps TRBD1 (5 bases). This clonotype originated in a man aged 50-59 years in a cohort sampled during active COVID-19. The CDR3, as DNA: TGTGCCAGTAGTGGGTGGGGCACTAATGAAAAACTGTTTTTT. Protein product: CASSGWGTNEKLFF.